The entry below describes one T cell receptor beta chain. Produced via immunoSEQ multiplex PCR; TCRdb's table is partial and in-frame only. There are approximately 250,000 clones in the sample; less than 95% occur only once, and 2.5% to 3% lies in the top ten. The sample belongs to a study of blood T cell repertoires in COVID-19. In the study overall: Italy, Spain and the United States were the sources of the convalescent and acute COVID-19 samples.

Someone with COVID-19 had been met by exposed participants within 2 weeks before study entry. The CDR3 sequence is 16 residues long. V was clipped by 5 bases and J by 8 bases; unmatched bases: 16. The germline V gene has CDR1 SGHAT and CDR2 FQNNGV. The chain links TRBV11-2 to TRBJ1-2, with 8 nucleotides matching TRBD1. The source material was PBMCs or T cells enriched from blood (not recorded which). The receptor was derived from a man in his forties who had been exposed to COVID-19. Here the CDR3 DNA reads TGTGCCAGCAGCGAAAAGCCGGGACAGGACCCCTGGGGCTACACCTTC. The encoded protein is CASSEKPGQDPWGYTF.